The 27 T cell receptor beta chains below were found in one sample sequenced in a study of blood T cell repertoires in COVID-19. Clones were sequenced by immunoSEQ multiplex PCR, and TCRdb holds only the in-frame ones, with some missing. This table has over 250,000 clones, about 88% appearing once. The sample taken for sequencing was peripheral blood. The receptor source for this set is a woman between 55 and 75 years old with acute or convalescent COVID-19.

The chain uses TRBV7-8 and TRBJ2-1; tentative D call: TRBD2 (5 bases). Per germline, CDR1 SGHVS and CDR2 FQNEAQ. CDR3 length: 13 amino acids. V shed 4 bases and J shed 10 bases, with 14 bases lying between them. CDR3 sequence: CASSSGPRREQFF. CDR3 nucleotide sequence: TGTGCCAGCAGCTCCGGGCCAAGGAGGGAGCAGTTCTTC. Full variable domain (rest looked up from reference TRBV7-8 and TRBJ2-1): GAGVSQSPRYKVAKRGQDVALRCDPISGHVSLFWYQQALGQGPEFLTYFQNEAQLDKSGLPSDRFFAERPEGSVSTLKIQRTQQEDSAVYLCASSSGPRREQFFGPGTRLTVL.

The V and J genes are TRBV19 and TRBJ2-2; 7 bases agree with TRBD1. Germline CDR1 and CDR2: LNHDA and SQIVND (reference sequence). This CDR3 comprises 16 residues. Trimming took 7 bases from V and 6 from J; bases not matched to a gene: 14. The CDR3 loop is CASKIQTGALPGELFF. For the CDR3, the DNA is TGTGCCAGTAAGATCCAAACAGGGGCCTTACCCGGGGAGCTGTTTTTT.

J is TRBJ2-3 and V is TRBV20-1; possible D gene TRBD1, 6 bases. Germline V gene lookup returns CDR1 DFQATT and CDR2 SNEGSKA (reference sequence). The CDR3 totals 11 residues. The V and J ends lost 7 bases and 6 bases respectively, with 11 bases between them. CDR3 protein: CSVPRGDTQYF. The CDR3 nucleotides read TGCAGTGTTCCGAGGGGGGATACGCAGTATTTT.

This clone has just one count. The V gene is TRBV19, the J gene TRBJ1-1; 12 nucleotides align to TRBD1. V lost 3 bases, J lost 6 bases, and 8 bases stayed unmatched. The CDR3 spans 16 residues. Germline assignment: CDR1 LNHDA and CDR2 SQIVND (reference sequence). The CDR3 protein is CASSMTGTGGRAEAFF. Written as DNA, the CDR3 is TGTGCCAGTAGTATGACCGGGACAGGGGGCCGAGCTGAAGCTTTCTTT. Based on the CDR3 plus reference TRBV19 and TRBJ1-1, the full variable domain is DGGITQSPKYLFRKEGQNVTLSCEQNLNHDAMYWYRQDPGQGLRLIYYSQIVNDFQKGDIAEGYSVSREKKESFPLTVTSAQKNPTAFYLCASSMTGTGGRAEAFFGQGTRLTVV.

The CDR3 DNA reads as TGTGCCAGCAGCCCGGGTGCGGACAGAGGTGAAAAACTGTTTTTT. Its protein is CASSPGADRGEKLFF. The chain recombines TRBV5-4 with TRBJ1-4, with a tentative D call TRBD1 (6 bases). The CDR3 is 15 amino acids. Germline assignment: CDR1 SGHNT and CDR2 YYREEE (reference sequence). V was pared by 4 bases and J by 7 bases, with 17 bases between.

The CDR3 DNA is TGTGCCAGCAGTGAACCTCAGGGGGCTTTCCATGAGCAGTTCTTC. Protein: CASSEPQGAFHEQFF. The V call is TRBV2, the J call TRBJ2-1; 8 bases fit TRBD1. Germline trimming cut 2 bases from V and 8 bases from J; bases unmatched to any gene: 8. The CDR3 loop spans 15 amino acids. Germline loops: CDR1 SNHLY, CDR2 FYNNEI.

V usage is TRBV5-1 and J usage is TRBJ1-1; a weak D match, TRBD1 (6 bases). Germline V gene data show CDR1 as SGHRS and CDR2 as YFSETQ. Between the trimmed V and J ends, which lost 4 bases and 3 bases, there was a span of 13 bases. The CDR3 consists of 14 residues. CDR3 sequence reads: CASSPGQWDTEAFF. The DNA for the CDR3 is TGCGCCAGCAGCCCCGGACAGTGGGACACTGAAGCTTTCTTT.

The V and J genes are TRBV5-1 and TRBJ1-5; tentatively, D is TRBD1 (6 bases). CDR3 length equals 12 residues. The V and J ends lost 4 bases and 6 bases respectively, with 8 bases between them. Looked up from germline, CDR1 is SGHRS and CDR2 is YFSETQ. This CDR3 is CASSLTGQPQHF. DNA of the CDR3: TGCGCCAGCAGCCTGACAGGTCAGCCCCAGCATTTT.

The V and J genes are TRBV28 and TRBJ2-2, with D unresolved. The length of the CDR3 is 16 residues. Germline loops: CDR1 MDHEN, CDR2 SYDVKM. The V and J ends lost 2 bases and 1 base respectively, with 11 bases between them. The CDR3 reads CASSLLDNRNTGELFF. CDR3 in DNA: TGTGCCAGCAGTTTACTCGATAATAGGAACACCGGGGAGCTGTTTTTT.

The chain joins TRBV7-3 to TRBJ1-6; no firm D call. Germline lookup yields CDR1 SGHTA and CDR2 FQGTGA. The CDR3 is 14 amino acids. Trimming shortened V by 1 base and J by 7 bases, and 8 bases separated the two germline ends. CDR3 nucleotides: TGTGCCAGCAGCTTAAAGGAACAGAATTCACCCCTCCACTTT. This encodes CASSLKEQNSPLHF. Supplemented by reference TRBV7-3 and TRBJ1-6, the full variable domain reads GAGVSQTPSNKVTEKGKYVELRCDPISGHTALYWYRQSLGQGPEFLIYFQGTGAADDSGLPNDRFFAVRPEGSVSTLKIQRTERGDSAVYLCASSLKEQNSPLHFGNGTRLTVT.

The rearrangement joins TRBV30 to TRBJ2-1, with 8 bases matching TRBD1. V dropped 4 bases and J dropped 7; count of bases not matched to a gene: 9. Germline CDR1 is GTSNPN and CDR2 is SVGIG (reference sequence). The CDR3 contains 14 residues. CDR3: CAWTGQGARNEQFF. The CDR3 nucleotides read TGTGCCTGGACCGGTCAGGGGGCGAGGAATGAGCAGTTCTTC.

The rearrangement uses TRBV4-3 and TRBJ1-1, with D perhaps matching TRBD1 (6 bases). Trimming shortened V by 7 bases and J by 2 bases, and 17 bases separated the two germline ends. This CDR3 is built from 15 residues. CDR1 is LGHNA and CDR2 is YSLEER in the germline V gene. The CDR3, as DNA: TGCGCCAGCACTCCCTCACCAGGGGCCAACACTGAAGCTTTCTTT. Amino acids: CASTPSPGANTEAFF.

This clone was recorded once. V usage is TRBV9 and J usage is TRBJ1-6; a weak D match, TRBD1 (6 bases). Germline CDR1 SGDLS, CDR2 YYNGEE. This CDR3 has 13 residues. V was shortened by 3 bases and J by 14 bases, with 15 bases between the two germline ends. The chain's CDR3 is CASSEGEGSTLHF. CDR3 nucleotide sequence: TGTGCCAGCAGCGAGGGGGAGGGATCGACCCTCCACTTT.

The V gene is TRBV28, the J gene TRBJ2-3; D remains ambiguous. From germline, CDR1 is MDHEN and CDR2 SYDVKM. The CDR3 covers 12 residues. The V and J ends lost 3 bases and 4 bases respectively, with 5 bases between them. The CDR3 loop reads CASSFPSDTQYF. CDR3 nucleotides: TGTGCCAGCAGTTTCCCCTCAGATACGCAGTATTTT.

The genes are TRBV7-9 and TRBJ2-3; 7 positions agree with TRBD2. V was pared by 8 bases and J by 3 bases, with 14 bases of the junction left unmatched. Germline V gene lookup returns CDR1 SEHNR and CDR2 FQNEAQ (reference sequence). The CDR3 totals 16 residues. In DNA form, the CDR3 reads TGTGCCAGCGGCCTCGGGAGGACCACGGGTACAGATACGCAGTATTTT. The encoded protein is CASGLGRTTGTDTQYF.

This chain connects TRBV29-1 to TRBJ1-2, with D hard to call. Trimming shortened V by 4 bases and J by 5 bases, and 17 bases separated the two germline ends. Germline lookup yields CDR1 SQVTM and CDR2 ANQGSEA. The length of the CDR3 is 14 residues. The CDR3 region is CSVAPTLTLYGYTF. The DNA of the CDR3 is TGCAGCGTTGCTCCGACACTTACACTGTATGGCTACACCTTC.

The chain recombines TRBV27 with TRBJ2-7, with D possibly matching TRBD2 (5 bases). Trimming took 6 bases from V and 4 from J, leaving 16 bases between them. There are 14 residues in the CDR3. Germline CDR1 and CDR2: MNHEY and SMNVEV (reference sequence). For the CDR3, the DNA is TGTGCCAGCAGCTCCCCGGACTCGACATACGAGCAGTACTTC. Protein: CASSSPDSTYEQYF.

J is TRBJ1-1 and V is TRBV3-1 (or the pseudogene TRBV3-2); the D gene is possibly TRBD1 (6 bases). The CDR3 is 15 amino acids. Germline V gene data show CDR1 as LGHDT and CDR2 as YNNKEL (reference sequence). V was shortened by 1 base and J by 10 bases, with 19 bases between the two germline ends. The CDR3 loop reads CASSQVTQGLRGAFF. The CDR3 DNA is TGTGCCAGCAGCCAAGTTACACAGGGTCTAAGGGGAGCTTTCTTT.

The rearrangement uses TRBV19 and TRBJ2-5; 7 nucleotides agree with TRBD2. After removal of 4 bases from V and 4 bases from J, the junction contained 12 bases not matched to a gene. The CDR3 loop spans 16 amino acids. Germline V gene sequence: CDR1 LNHDA, CDR2 SQIVND (reference sequence). CDR3 in amino acids: CASSKQTGGRRETQYF. CDR3 bases: TGTGCCAGTAGTAAACAAACGGGCGGGAGAAGAGAGACCCAGTACTTC.

The CDR3 sequence: CASSYLGAMNTEAFF. The CDR3, as DNA: TGTGCCAGCAGTTACTTAGGGGCTATGAACACTGAAGCTTTCTTT. This chain links TRBV6-5 with TRBJ1-1, with D possibly matching TRBD1 (5 bases). This CDR3 region has 15 residues. V was shortened by 1 base and J by 0 bases, with 9 bases between the two germline ends. The V gene's germline CDR1 is MNHEY and CDR2 SVGAGI.

This clone was counted between two and nine times. This sequence joins TRBV14 and TRBJ1-2; D might be TRBD1 (6 bases). The germline V and J ends were trimmed by 0 bases and 12 bases, with 14 bases remaining between them. The CDR3 is 13 residues long. Germline lookup yields CDR1 SGHDN and CDR2 FVKESK. In DNA, the CDR3 is TGTGCCAGCAGCCAAGACCCCAGGGGTAGGAACACCTTC. Translation: CASSQDPRGRNTF.

This clone has just a few counts. The CDR3 sequence is CASSQGRTEAFF. Written as DNA, the CDR3 is TGCGCCAGCAGCCAAGGGAGAACTGAAGCTTTCTTT. The V and J genes are TRBV4-3 and TRBJ1-1; D unclear. CDR1 LGHNA and CDR2 YSLEER come from the germline V gene. V dropped 1 base and J dropped 5 bases, with 5 bases sitting between them. CDR3 length: 12 residues.

V gene TRBV7-3 combines with J gene TRBJ2-1; 11 bases line up with TRBD2. CDR1 is SGHTA and CDR2 is FQGTGA in the germline V gene. The CDR3 has 15 residues. After removal of 0 bases from V and 9 bases from J, the junction contained 4 bases not matched to a gene. Here the CDR3 DNA reads TGTGCCAGCAGCTTAACTAGCGGGGGGGCCGGTGAGCAGTTCTTC. This gives the protein CASSLTSGGAGEQFF.

This clone was seen a few times. The V call is TRBV7-2, the J call TRBJ2-7; D not resolved. Trimming pared 4 bases from V and 3 bases from J, leaving 4 bases between. Germline CDR1 and CDR2: SGHTA and FQGNSA. This CDR3 has 11 amino acids. The CDR3 protein is CASSSVYEQYF. In DNA, the CDR3 is TGTGCCAGCAGCTCAGTCTACGAGCAGTACTTC. Full variable domain (rest looked up from reference TRBV7-2 and TRBJ2-7): GAGVSQSPSNKVTEKGKDVELRCDPISGHTALYWYRQSLGQGLEFLIYFQGNSAPDKSGLPSDRFSAERTGGSVSTLTIQRTQQEDSAVYLCASSSVYEQYFGPGTRLTVT.

V usage is TRBV7-2 and J usage is TRBJ1-2; 9 bases line up with TRBD1. V lost 3 bases and J lost 8; bases outside the gene matches: 10. The CDR3 extends over 15 amino acids. Germline values: CDR1 SGHTA, CDR2 FQGNSA. The CDR3 region is CASSFGDRGVRGYTF. DNA for the CDR3: TGTGCCAGCAGCTTCGGCGACAGGGGGGTGCGGGGCTACACCTTC.

The chain couples TRBV28 to TRBJ1-1, with D unresolved. Germline-derived CDR1 and CDR2 are MDHEN and SYDVKM. Trimming left V 10 bases short and J 0 bases short, with 18 bases between. There are 15 residues in the CDR3. The chain's CDR3 is CATLERRLLNTEAFF. Here the CDR3 DNA reads TGTGCCACGTTAGAGAGGAGACTTCTGAACACTGAAGCTTTCTTT.

V is TRBV10-1 and J is TRBJ1-4; no clear D. Trimming pared 2 bases from V and 2 bases from J, leaving 9 bases between. Germline CDR1 and CDR2: WNHNN and SYGVQD (reference sequence). CDR3 length: 15 amino acids. The CDR3 nucleotides read TGCGCCAGCAGTGAGGAGGGTCGGACTAATGAAAAACTGTTTTTT. Amino acids: CASSEEGRTNEKLFF.